This TCR beta chain comes out of a study of CD8+ T cells in alopecia areata. The study team obtained lesional scalp punch biopsies and peripheral blood from alopecia areata patients. CDR1 is SGHAT and CDR2 is FQNNGV in the germline V gene. The CDR3 sequence is 18 residues long. Trimming cost V 4 bases and J 0 bases; bases outside gene matches: 10. RNA extraction was followed by reverse transcription into cDNA, which acted as the sequencing template. Assay used: immunoSEQ multiplex PCR; TCRdb lists only in-frame clones, some missing. The data hold some 180,000 clones, with roughly 60% observed a single time.

The clonotype originates from a human donor with alopecia areata. The V call is TRBV11-2, the J call TRBJ2-2; the match to TRBD1 covers 8 bases. The material was CD4+ T cells sorted from blood, obtained at week 0. Here the CDR3 reads CASSSAGDRLTNTGELFF. CDR3 nucleotide sequence: TGTGCCAGCAGCTCCGCTGGGGACAGGCTGACGAACACCGGGGAGCTGTTTTTT. Supplemented by reference TRBV11-2 and TRBJ2-2, the full variable domain reads EAGVAQSPRYKIIEKRQSVAFWCNPISGHATLYWYQQILGQGPKLLIQFQNNGVVDDSQLPKDRFSAERLKGVDSTLKIQPAKLEDSAVYLCASSSAGDRLTNTGELFFGEGSRLTVL.